This T cell receptor (beta chain) was identified in a study of shared clonotypes between healthy human individuals. Naive CD8 isolation took CD45RO-negative cells positively selected for CCR7 and excluded terminally differentiated effector memory CD45RA+ cells. Donors were Caucasian adults residing in Nashville, Tennessee, USA. Several immunoSEQ 96-well plates shared each subset's DNA, each plate a replicate. Assay: immunoSEQ multiplex PCR; the TCRdb copy retains only in-frame clones and omits some. This sample yields roughly 2,000,000 clones, of which around 95% are seen a single time; about 1.7% belongs to the top ten. As concerns this clone: The antigen remains unidentified.

With 4 bases clipped from V and 5 bases from J, the junction kept 9 bases outside the gene matches. Per the germline V gene, CDR1 is SGHTA and CDR2 is FQGNSA. CDR3 length: 15 residues. Overall study results and limits: The study's rarefaction showed incomplete sorted-subset sequencing despite large depth.

Sequenced input: naive CD8+ T cells from PBMCs. This sequence originates from a man aged 18 to 30 in good health. Some clones in this sample may be carry-over from other donors' samples. The chain combines TRBV7-2 with TRBJ2-7; 9 bases line up with TRBD1. The DNA of the CDR3 is TGTGCCAGCAGCTCGAACCGGGACAGGGTAGACGAGCAGTACTTC. This translates into CASSSNRDRVDEQYF.